Listed below are T cell receptor beta chains from one sample, sequenced in a study of T cells in Graves' hyperthyroidism and ophthalmopathy. Via MiXCR, TCRdb re-called the multiplex PCR reads, giving one row per CDR3 protein. The sample has roughly 600,000 distinct CDR3 sequences; more than 14% are singletons. Source material: blood. These receptors all stem from a woman aged 50 to 65 with Graves' ophthalmopathy. Both conserved end residues are part of each CDR3. The D gene is left open where the match is weak. Size is stated for part of the rows, as once, few or many counts, or as a class when the clone is expanded.

>TRBD2|TRBJ2-1|few|TRBV6-2/TRBV6-3
CASRTSVSWFF
TGTGCCAGCAGAACTAGCGTCTCGTGGTTCTTC
>TRBD1|TRBJ1-5|few|TRBV19
CASSIKPGQGLVGNQPQHF
TGTGCCAGTAGTATCAAACCGGGACAGGGGTTAGTTGGCAATCAGCCCCAGCATTTT
>TRBD1|TRBJ1-1|NA|TRBV10-3
CAISDQGAKNTEAFF
TGTGCCATCAGTGATCAGGGGGCGAAGAACACTGAAGCTTTCTTT
>NA|TRBJ2-7|few|TRBV6-2/TRBV6-3
CASSNPGTAFHEQYF
TGTGCCAGCAGTAACCCCGGGACCGCGTTCCACGAGCAGTACTTC
>TRBD2|TRBJ2-3|many|TRBV2
CASYSFGGRAGDTQYF
TGTGCCAGCTACTCCTTCGGCGGGAGGGCGGGAGATACGCAGTATTTT
>TRBD2|TRBJ2-1|few|TRBV6-1
CASGLAGGVYNEQFF
TGTGCCAGCGGGTTAGCGGGAGGGGTTTACAATGAGCAGTTCTTC
>NA|TRBJ2-3|NA|TRBV27
CASSKGGAPDTQYF
TGTGCCAGCAGTAAAGGGGGGGCGCCAGATACGCAGTATTTT
>NA|TRBJ1-5|NA|TRBV28
CASRRVQPQHF
TGTGCCAGCAGGAGGGTTCAGCCCCAGCATTTT
>NA|TRBJ2-1|many|TRBV5-1
CASSLGNGGEQFF
TGCGCCAGCAGCTTAGGGAACGGAGGGGAGCAGTTCTTC
>NA|TRBJ2-7|many|TRBV2
CASSEGALANSYEQYF
TGTGCCAGCAGCGAAGGGGCCCTGGCCAACTCCTACGAGCAGTACTTC
>NA|TRBJ2-2|many|TRBV20-1
CSATHRRADTGELFF
TGCAGTGCTACACATCGGAGGGCGGACACCGGGGAGCTGTTTTTT
>NA|TRBJ2-1|NA|TRBV5-4
CASSWLTGLSYNEQFF
TGTGCCAGCAGCTGGCTGACGGGACTGTCTTACAATGAGCAGTTCTTC
>NA|TRBJ1-1|NA|TRBV20-1
CARGGTEAFF
TGCGCGAGGGGGGGGACTGAAGCTTTCTTT
>NA|TRBJ2-1|many|TRBV28
CASSSPRGAGSWAYNEQFF
TGTGCCAGCAGTTCCCCCCGTGGGGCAGGTAGTTGGGCCTACAATGAGCAGTTCTTC
>NA|TRBJ1-4|many|TRBV13
CASSTWTVKNEKLFF
TGTGCCAGCAGCACCTGGACGGTAAAGAATGAAAAACTGTTTTTT
>TRBD2|TRBJ2-7|many|TRBV30
CAWSVAGVLYEQYF
TGTGCCTGGAGTGTCGCGGGAGTGTTATACGAGCAGTACTTC
>TRBD1|TRBJ1-5|NA|TRBV4-2
CASSPHARQGGNQPQHF
TGTGCCAGCAGCCCCCACGCCCGACAGGGAGGCAATCAGCCCCAGCATTTT
>NA|TRBJ1-1|many|TRBV28
CASSLHEDLNTEAFF
TGTGCCAGCAGTTTACATGAGGACCTGAACACTGAAGCTTTCTTT
>NA|TRBJ1-1|few|TRBV19
CASTKRLALGTEAFF
TGTGCCAGTACCAAACGACTGGCGTTGGGCACTGAAGCTTTCTTT
>NA|TRBJ2-4|NA|TRBV6-1
CASRAADAKNIQYF
TGTGCCAGCAGAGCCGCTGACGCCAAAAACATTCAGTACTTC
>TRBD2|TRBJ2-1|NA|TRBV7-3
CASSLNALAGFLGEQFF
TGTGCCAGCAGCTTAAATGCACTAGCGGGTTTCCTAGGGGAGCAGTTCTTC
>TRBD1|TRBJ2-1|many|TRBV7-9
CASSPTTGQEQFF
TGTGCCAGCAGCCCCACAACGGGACAGGAGCAGTTCTTC
>NA|TRBJ2-4|many|TRBV7-2
CASSPHARDIQYF
TGTGCCAGCAGCCCCCACGCAAGGGACATTCAGTACTTC
>TRBD2|TRBJ2-4|few|TRBV3-1
CASSQMGLSGRGRRAKNIQYF
TGTGCCAGCAGCCAGATGGGCCTAAGCGGGAGGGGTCGTAGAGCCAAAAACATTCAGTACTTC
>NA|TRBJ2-1|few|TRBV6-2/TRBV6-3
CASSYQGSSYNEQFF
TGTGCCAGCAGTTATCAGGGGAGTTCCTACAATGAGCAGTTCTTC
>NA|TRBJ2-2|many|TRBV5-1
CASSLAREAGELFF
TGCGCCAGCAGCTTGGCTAGGGAGGCCGGGGAGCTGTTTTTT